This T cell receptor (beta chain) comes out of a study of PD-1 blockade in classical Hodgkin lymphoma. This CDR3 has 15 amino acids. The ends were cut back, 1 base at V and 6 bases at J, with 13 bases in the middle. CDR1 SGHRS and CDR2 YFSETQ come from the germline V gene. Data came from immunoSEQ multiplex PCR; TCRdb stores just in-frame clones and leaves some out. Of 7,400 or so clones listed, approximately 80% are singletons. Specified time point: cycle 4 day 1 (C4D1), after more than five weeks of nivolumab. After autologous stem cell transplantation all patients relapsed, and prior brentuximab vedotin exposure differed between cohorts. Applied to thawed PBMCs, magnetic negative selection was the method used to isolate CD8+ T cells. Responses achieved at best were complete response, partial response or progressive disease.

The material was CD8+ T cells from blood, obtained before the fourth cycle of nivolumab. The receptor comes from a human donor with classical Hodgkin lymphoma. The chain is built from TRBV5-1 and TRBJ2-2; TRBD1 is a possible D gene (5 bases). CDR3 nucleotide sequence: TGCGCCAGCAGCTTGAATACAGGCAGCGCCGGGGAGCTGTTTTTT. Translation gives CASSLNTGSAGELFF.